Listed below are T cell receptor beta chains from one sample, sequenced in a study of blood T cells in healthy people across ages. From the 5' RACE reads, TCRdb called clonotypes with MiXCR, one entry per CDR3 protein. Among some 1.8 million distinct CDR3 sequences, about two fifths were seen once, and the ten largest hold approximately 22%. The specimen was blood. These receptors all stem from a human donor in good health. The conserved cysteine and the conserved F or W are not part of the CDR3 here. The order of the fields is J gene, V gene, CDR3 protein.

TRBJ2-5 TRBV2 ASKQQETQY
TRBJ1-4 TRBV7-2 ASSFQGLSNEKLF
TRBJ1-6 TRBV2 ASSEEGLQGAFRNSPLH
TRBJ2-1 TRBV24-1 ATSDPSAGTKSMDEQF
TRBJ2-3 TRBV29-1 SVAVAGVNTDTQY
TRBJ2-3 TRBV6-4 ASSDYAGETDTQY
TRBJ1-2 TRBV9 ASAVKGYQNYGYT
TRBJ2-3 TRBV7-2 ARSLTRGDTQY
TRBJ1-4 TRBV29-1 SVAGGATNKKLF
TRBJ2-1 TRBV20-1 SAGISSPVEQF
TRBJ2-1 TRBV24-1 ATSESRGISSYNEQF
TRBJ1-2 TRBV10-3 AISEESTGPYYGYT
TRBJ2-3 TRBV7-2 ASSPRDGSTDTQY
TRBJ2-4 TRBV5-1 ASSPHLLKNIQY
TRBJ2-1 TRBV5-5 ASSLSPKQVREGIRKF
NA TRBV27 ATRTGGLYEQY
TRBJ1-2 TRBV28 ASSLLREPYYGYT
NA TRBV6-1 ASSLLRTSSYEQY
TRBJ2-1 TRBV27 ASSLSGYHETQF
TRBJ2-1 TRBV4-1 ASSQATSGGAAEQF
TRBJ2-1 TRBV5-8 ASTRGHSYNEQF
TRBJ2-7 TRBV24-1 ATSDLQRQEGDSYEQY
TRBJ1-2 TRBV29-1 SVEGWDTGLRYPEETPSYGYT
TRBJ2-6 TRBV12-5 ASGPRDGIPGANVLT
TRBJ2-1 TRBV4-1 ASSQYPSVRGYNEQF
TRBJ1-2 TRBV12-3/TRBV12-4 ASSLLDRVGYT
TRBJ2-7 TRBV20-1 SAGRASGGIYEQY
TRBJ2-6 TRBV5-1 ASSFDREGRSGANVLT
TRBJ2-4 TRBV4-3 ASSPGQVSGIQY
TRBJ2-1 TRBV10-3 AISASGTGDDNEQF
TRBJ1-2 TRBV6-5 ASSYGGQGLGGYT
TRBJ2-1 TRBV2 AGIAGAYNEQF
TRBJ1-6 TRBV7-2 ASSYNRGTGSPLH
TRBJ2-2 TRBV5-1 ASSLTSGANTGELF
TRBJ2-3 TRBV20-1 SAGGAVGYTDTQY
TRBJ2-1 TRBV27 ASSGGTSGGLSYNEQF
TRBJ2-3 TRBV10-3 AIKTGSTDTQY
TRBJ2-7 TRBV11-2 ASSLGWDRGTRSSYEQY
TRBJ1-2 TRBV5-5 TSSGYGGTGDYGYT
TRBJ2-7 TRBV18 ASSPLRGYYEQY
TRBJ1-2 TRBV6-1 ASSQGDGGYT
TRBJ2-5 TRBV29-1 SVEITGLGETQY
TRBJ2-1 TRBV4-3 ASSAPGQGFWEQF
TRBJ1-1 TRBV6-6 ASSDRGGTEAF
TRBJ2-3 TRBV29-1 SETLDGDTQY
NA TRBV20-1 SAPVPPEQY
TRBJ1-2 TRBV6-6 ASSYGAGSVYT
TRBJ2-1 TRBV10-3 AISLAPNGLAGGPAYNEQF
TRBJ2-4 TRBV6-1 ASSAPQILAVNIQY
TRBJ1-2 TRBV2 ASSDRFNYGYT
TRBJ1-1 TRBV7-6 ASNLGLGTGGVGSEAF
TRBJ1-2 TRBV7-6 ASSPGQDNYGYT
TRBJ1-2 TRBV29-1 SVEPAISGDYGYT
TRBJ2-3 TRBV11-2 ASSLGYYDTQY
TRBJ1-2 TRBV6-2/TRBV6-3 ASSSRQGRGYT
TRBJ1-1 TRBV20-1 SASAGPSNTEAF
TRBJ2-5 TRBV15 ATSHLNRKETQY
NA TRBV5-4 ASSLGSRKVEQY
TRBJ2-2 TRBV5-1 ASSTNTGELF
TRBJ2-7 TRBV7-2 ASSLQGISYERY